The TCR beta chain under discussion was sequenced for a study of post-analysis software for immune sequencing data. cDNA libraries of TCR beta carried unique molecular identifiers. Roughly 500,000 cDNA molecules were obtained per 1 to 10 million input T cells. TCRdb reprocessed the PCR reads with MiXCR, giving one entry per CDR3 protein. The repertoire holds 650,000 to 900,000 distinct CDR3 sequences, with approximately 44% as singletons. To note about this clonotype: The target antigen is unknown.

The germline V gene has CDR1 SGHRS and CDR2 YFSETQ. Trimming shortened V by 0 bases and J by 9 bases, and 20 bases separated the two germline ends. The CDR3 extends over 16 amino acids. The study, taken as a whole, reports: Patients carried roughly 5 TRBV segments more frequently than controls did, and TRBV5-6, TRBV5-1 and TRBV20-1 were among them. Significantly lower normalized Chao1 diversity was seen in multiple sclerosis patients than in controls.

The receptor's source is a girl aged 10 to 17 with multiple sclerosis. The chain combines TRBV5-1 with TRBJ2-3, with D unresolved. Source material: blood. The CDR3 loop is CASSLEATRQMGTQYF. The CDR3 coding sequence is TGCGCCAGCAGCTTGGAGGCCACCCGCCAAATGGGGACGCAGTATTTT. Using reference TRBV5-1 and TRBJ2-3 for the parts outside the CDR3, the full variable domain is KAGVTQTPRYLIKTRGQQVTLSCSPISGHRSVSWYQQTPGQGLQFLFEYFSETQRNKGNFPGRFSGRQFSNSRSEMNVSTLELGDSALYLCASSLEATRQMGTQYFGPGTRLTVL.